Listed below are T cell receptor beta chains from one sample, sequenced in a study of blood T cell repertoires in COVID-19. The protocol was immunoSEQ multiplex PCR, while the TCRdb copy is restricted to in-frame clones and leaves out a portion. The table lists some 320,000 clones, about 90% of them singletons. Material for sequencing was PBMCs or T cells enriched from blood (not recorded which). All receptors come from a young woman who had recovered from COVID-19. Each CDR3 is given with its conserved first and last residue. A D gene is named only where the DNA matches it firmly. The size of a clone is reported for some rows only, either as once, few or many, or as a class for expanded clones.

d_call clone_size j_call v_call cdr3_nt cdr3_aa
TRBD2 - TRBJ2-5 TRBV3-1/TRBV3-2 TGTGCCAGCAGCCAAGAAAGTAGGCTCTCGCGGGGGGGCCTTCAGACCCAGTACTTC CASSQESRLSRGGLQTQYF
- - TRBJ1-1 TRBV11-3 TGTGCCAGCAGTCAAAGGGGGTACACTGAAGCTTTCTTT CASSQRGYTEAFF
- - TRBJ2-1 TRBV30 TGTGCCTGGAGTGGCCCCAGGGGATGGGGTCAGTTCTTC CAWSGPRGWGQFF
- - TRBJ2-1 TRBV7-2 TGTGCCAGCAGCGGCGACCGGGCGGGCAGCAACGAGCAGTTCTTC CASSGDRAGSNEQFF
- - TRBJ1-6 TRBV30 TGTGCCTGGAGTCAGGGATCATCTGATTCACCCCTCCACTTT CAWSQGSSDSPLHF
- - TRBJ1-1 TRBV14 TGTGCCAGCAGCCGGGGGGTTACTGAAGCTTTCTTT CASSRGVTEAFF
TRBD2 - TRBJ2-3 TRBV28 TGTGCCAGCAGTTTAGGGAGCGGGGGGCACTCCGATACGCAGTATTTT CASSLGSGGHSDTQYF
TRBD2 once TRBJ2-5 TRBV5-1 TGCGCCAGCAGCTTGGTGTTAGCGGGGGGTCAAGAGACCCAGTACTTC CASSLVLAGGQETQYF
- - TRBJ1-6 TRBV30 TGTGCCTGCCCGTTGAGGGGGACATCCTATAATTCACCCCTCCACTTT CACPLRGTSYNSPLHF
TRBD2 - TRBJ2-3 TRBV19 TGTGCCAGTAGTTTGGGACTAGCTCGTGGCACAGATACGCAGTATTTT CASSLGLARGTDTQYF
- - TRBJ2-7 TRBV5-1 TGCGCCAGCAGCTTGGGGCCGGATCCGACTACCTACGAGCAGTACTTC CASSLGPDPTTYEQYF
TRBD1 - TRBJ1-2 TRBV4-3 TGCGCCAGCAGCCAAGACCAAAGACAGGGAACGGGCAATGGCTACACCTTC CASSQDQRQGTGNGYTF
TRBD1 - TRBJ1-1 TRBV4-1 TGCGCCAGCAGCATCCCCGGGGCAGGGGGGACTGAAGCTTTCTTT CASSIPGAGGTEAFF
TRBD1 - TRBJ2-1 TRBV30 TGTGCCTGGGTAACAGGGGGCAATGAGCAGTTCTTC CAWVTGGNEQFF
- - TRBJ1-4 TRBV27 TGTGCCAGCAGCCCCCGGTCTGCAACTAATGAAAAACTGTTTTTT CASSPRSATNEKLFF
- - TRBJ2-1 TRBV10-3 TGTGCCATCAGTGAGTCGTCGGGGAATGAGCAGTTCTTC CAISESSGNEQFF
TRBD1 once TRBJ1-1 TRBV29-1 TGCAGCGTGGAACCCCAGGGGGCTACTGAAGCTTTCTTT CSVEPQGATEAFF
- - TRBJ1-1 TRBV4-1 TGCGCCAGCAGCCAAGATAGCGTCGGGGGACCTGAAGCTTTCTTT CASSQDSVGGPEAFF
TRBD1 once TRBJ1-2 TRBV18 TGTGCCAGCTCACCCCGGACAGGGGGCAACTATGGCTACACCTTC CASSPRTGGNYGYTF
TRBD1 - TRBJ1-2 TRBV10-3 TGTGCCATCAGTGAGTCGATAGGTCGACAGGGGGCCCGAGGCTACACCTTC CAISESIGRQGARGYTF